The subject of this entry is one TCR beta chain. An input of about 0.5 to 1 ug of RNA was subjected to reverse transcription using random hexamers. With immunoSEQ multiplex PCR, TCR beta CDR3 was amplified across 54 Vbeta and 13 Jbeta. TCRdb passed the immunoSEQ multiplex PCR reads through MiXCR, listing each CDR3 protein once. The table has more than 90,000 distinct CDR3 sequences, 90% to 95% seen once. This sample was taken from a study of CD8 T cells in Susac syndrome. From blood CD8+ and CD4+ T cells, the TCR beta chain was sequenced. Control patients had untreated stable or active relapsing-remitting multiple sclerosis by revised McDonald criteria. In contrast to the negatively isolated CD8+ and CD4+ T cells, TEMRA cells were FACS-enriched. V was shortened by 5 bases and J by 2 bases, with 10 bases between the two germline ends. Germline-derived CDR1 and CDR2 are SNHLY and FYNNEI. The CDR3 totals 15 residues.

This chain links TRBV2 with TRBJ2-6; D is ambiguous. Material: CD4+ T cells from PBMCs. The TCR sequence derives from a human donor with multiple sclerosis. CDR3 DNA sequence: TGTGCCAGCAGTAGGGATGGAACTGGGGCCAACGTCCTGACTTTC. The encoded protein is CASSRDGTGANVLTF.